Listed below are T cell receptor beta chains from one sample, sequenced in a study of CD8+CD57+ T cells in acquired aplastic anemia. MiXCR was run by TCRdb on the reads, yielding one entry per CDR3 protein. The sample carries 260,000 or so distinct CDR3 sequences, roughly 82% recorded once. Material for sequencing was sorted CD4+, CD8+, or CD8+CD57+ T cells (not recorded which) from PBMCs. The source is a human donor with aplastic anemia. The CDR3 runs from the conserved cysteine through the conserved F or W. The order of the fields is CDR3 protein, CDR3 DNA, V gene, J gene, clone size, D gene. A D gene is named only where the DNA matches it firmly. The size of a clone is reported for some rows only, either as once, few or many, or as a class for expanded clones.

CASSEEWGATRHETQYF,TGTGCCAGCAGTGAAGAGTGGGGGGCCACGCGGCACGAGACCCAGTACTTC,TRBV2,TRBJ2-5,.,.
CASSSSGAAHEQYF,TGTGCCAGCAGTTCGTCGGGAGCCGCTCACGAGCAGTACTTC,TRBV6-5,TRBJ2-7,once,.
CASSSEGVRTDTQFF,TGTGCCAGCAGCTCAGAGGGAGTGAGGACAGATACGCAGTTCTTT,TRBV7-6,TRBJ1-1,.,.
CASSLVAGINYGYTF,TGTGCCAGCAGCTTAGTGGCAGGAATTAACTATGGCTACACCTTC,TRBV7-2,TRBJ1-2,.,.
CASSSAGGSYNEQQFF,TGTGCCAGCAGCTCCGCAGGAGGTTCCTACAATGAGCAGCAGTTCTTC,TRBV7-3,TRBJ2-1,.,.
CASSSGTGDHTHTQYF,TGTGCCAGCAGCTCCGGGACAGGGGATCACACGCATACGCAGTATTTT,TRBV7-2,TRBJ2-3,.,TRBD1
CASSYSPGTKETRSPLHF,TGTGCCAGCAGCTACTCCCCCGGGACAAAAGAGACCCGGTCACCCCTCCACTTT,TRBV7-3,TRBJ1-6,.,.
CASSVGSDTQHFEHF,TGTGCCAGCAGCGTGGGGTCAGATACGCAGCATTTTGAGCATTTT,TRBV9,TRBJ1-5,.,.
CASSAAGGTGMKYF,TGTGCCAGCAGCGCGGCGGGAGGTACCGGTATGAAGTATTTT,TRBV7-9,TRBJ2-3,.,TRBD2
CATSRGQGNTGELFF,TGTGCCACCAGCAGGGGACAGGGGAACACCGGGGAGCTGTTTTTT,TRBV15,TRBJ2-2,few,TRBD1
CASSLAGWGYEQYYTF,TGTGCCAGCAGCTTAGCGGGCTGGGGGTACGAGCAGTACTACACCTTC,TRBV7-2,TRBJ1-2,few,.
CASSMLQGVQPLHF,TGTGCCAGTAGCATGCTACAGGGAGTTCAGCCCCTCCACTTT,TRBV19,TRBJ1-6,few,.
CASREGRAGRYTF,TGCGCCAGCAGAGAAGGCCGTGCAGGTCGCTACACCTTC,TRBV9,TRBJ1-2,.,.
CASSQEPQGNYGYTF,TGCGCCAGCAGCCAAGAACCCCAGGGGAACTATGGCTACACCTTC,TRBV4-1,TRBJ1-2,many,.
CATSPRSGLDEQYF,TGTGCCACCAGCCCCCGGAGCGGTCTAGATGAGCAGTACTTC,TRBV15,TRBJ2-7,.,.
CASGGAASYEQYFF,TGTGCCAGCGGAGGGGCGGCCTCCTACGAGCAGTACTTCTTT,TRBV7-2,TRBJ2-3,.,.
CASSPGTSREQFF,TGTGCCAGCAGCCCCGGGACTAGTCGGGAGCAGTTCTTC,TRBV7-3,TRBJ2-1,.,TRBD2
CASSVYQDPDTQHF,TGTGCCAGCAGCGTATACCAGGACCCCGACACGCAGCATTTT,TRBV9,TRBJ1-5,.,.
CASSPIPGGNYGYTF,TGTGCCAGCAGCCCGATCCCGGGGGGTAACTATGGCTACACCTTC,TRBV4-2,TRBJ1-2,.,.
CASSDEGIRGQFF,TGTGCCAGCAGCGATGAGGGGATCCGTGGGCAGTTCTTC,TRBV7-2,TRBJ2-1,.,.
CATSTGQKNTGELFF,TGTGCCACCAGCACGGGACAAAAAAACACCGGGGAGCTGTTTTTT,TRBV15,TRBJ2-2,.,.
CASSQQGLAGSNEQFF,TGCGCCAGCAGCCAACAGGGACTAGCGGGAAGCAATGAGCAGTTCTTC,TRBV7-9,TRBJ2-1,.,TRBD2
CSAPQPDRVGQPQHF,TGCAGTGCCCCGCAACCAGACAGGGTCGGTCAGCCCCAGCATTTT,TRBV20-1,TRBJ1-5,.,TRBD1
CASSPWGFEQYF,TGTGCCAGCAGTCCCTGGGGTTTCGAGCAGTACTTC,TRBV12-3/TRBV12-4,TRBJ2-7,.,.
CASSDGGNHKQFF,TGTGCCAGCAGCGATGGGGGAAACCATAAGCAGTTCTTC,TRBV7-8,TRBJ2-1,.,.
CASSLAGGRDPPYHF,TGTGCCAGCAGCTTAGCGGGCGGTCGCGATCCGCCGTATCATTTT,TRBV7-8,TRBJ1-5,.,.
CASSLRTDDMFF,TGCGCCAGCAGCTTGCGTACAGATGATATGTTTTTT,TRBV5-1,TRBJ2-2,.,.